This T cell receptor beta chain originates from a study of T cell responses to AZD1222 COVID-19 vaccine. Study-level results: Among vaccine-associated CD4 TCRs, coverage spanned spike, with dominance at 160-218 and 743-854.

The CDR3 is 18 residues long. V was pared by 4 bases and J by 0 bases, with 12 bases of the junction left unmatched. The V gene's germline CDR1 is SQVTM and CDR2 ANQGSEA. Profiling relied on immunoSEQ multiplex PCR, and the TCRdb table lists in-frame clones only, not all of them. The data contain about 140,000 clones, 92% of them singletons. For this clone: Its cognate antigen is unknown.

The sequencing here drew on peripheral blood, taken on day 0 of AZD1222 vaccination. This sequence joins TRBV29-1 and TRBJ2-1; 10 bases match TRBD2. The TCR comes from an adult in good health. In DNA, the CDR3 is TGCAGCGTTGCCGGAGGACAGTCTAGCGGGAGCTCCTACAATGAGCAGTTCTTC. Translation gives CSVAGGQSSGSSYNEQFF.